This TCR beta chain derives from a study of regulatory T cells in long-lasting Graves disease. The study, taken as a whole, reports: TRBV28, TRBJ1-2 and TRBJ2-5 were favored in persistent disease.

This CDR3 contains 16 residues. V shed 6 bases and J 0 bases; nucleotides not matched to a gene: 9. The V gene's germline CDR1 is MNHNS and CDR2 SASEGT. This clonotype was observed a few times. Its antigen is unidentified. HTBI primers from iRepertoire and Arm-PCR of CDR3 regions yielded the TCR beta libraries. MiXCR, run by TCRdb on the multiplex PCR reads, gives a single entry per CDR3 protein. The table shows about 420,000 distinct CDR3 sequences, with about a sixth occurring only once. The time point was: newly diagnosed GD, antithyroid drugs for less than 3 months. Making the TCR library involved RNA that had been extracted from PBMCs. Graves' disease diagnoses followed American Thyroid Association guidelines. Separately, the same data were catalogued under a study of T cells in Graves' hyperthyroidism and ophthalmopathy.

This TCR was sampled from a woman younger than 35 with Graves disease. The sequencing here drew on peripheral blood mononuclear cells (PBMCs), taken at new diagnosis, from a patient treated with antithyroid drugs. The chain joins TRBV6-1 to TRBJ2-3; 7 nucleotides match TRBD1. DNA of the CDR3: TGTGCCAGCAGAAAGACCGGGACAGCTAGCACAGATACGCAGTATTTT. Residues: CASRKTGTASTDTQYF.